This TCR beta chain emerged from a study of blood T cells in healthy people across ages. This CDR3 is built from 17 residues. With 0 bases removed from V and 3 bases from J, the gap between germline ends came to 18 bases. Germline V gives CDR1 DFQATT, CDR2 SNEGSKA (reference sequence). The sample providers were healthy Caucasian people from Russia, aged roughly 6 to 95. Isolation of PBMCs gave at least 7 million cells per sample. With a J-beta primer mix and a sample-barcoded 5' primer, a second PCR ran about 6 to 11 cycles. TCRdb independently ran MiXCR on the 5' RACE reads; one entry per CDR3 protein. The table lists around 1.5 million distinct CDR3 sequences, almost 60% of them singletons.

Sequenced input: blood. The gene calls are TRBV20-1 and TRBJ2-1; D ambiguous. This TCR came from a man in his late teens or twenties in good health. The CDR3: CSARDPPGRSYYNEQFF. CDR3 sequence (DNA): TGCAGTGCTAGAGATCCCCCCGGGCGGAGCTACTACAATGAGCAGTTCTTC.